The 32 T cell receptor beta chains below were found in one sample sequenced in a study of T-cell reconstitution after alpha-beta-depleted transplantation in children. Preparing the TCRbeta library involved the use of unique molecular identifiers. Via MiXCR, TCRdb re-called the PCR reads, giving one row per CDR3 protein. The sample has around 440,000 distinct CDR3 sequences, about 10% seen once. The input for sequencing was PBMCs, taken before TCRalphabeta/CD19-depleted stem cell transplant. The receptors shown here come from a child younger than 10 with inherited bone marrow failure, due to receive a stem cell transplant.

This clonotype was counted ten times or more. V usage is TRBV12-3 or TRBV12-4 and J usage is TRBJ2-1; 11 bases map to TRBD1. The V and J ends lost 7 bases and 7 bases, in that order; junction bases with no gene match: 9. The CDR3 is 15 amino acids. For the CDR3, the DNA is TGTGCCAGCAATCCGGACAGGGGGCTATCAAATGAGCAGTTCTTC. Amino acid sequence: CASNPDRGLSNEQFF.

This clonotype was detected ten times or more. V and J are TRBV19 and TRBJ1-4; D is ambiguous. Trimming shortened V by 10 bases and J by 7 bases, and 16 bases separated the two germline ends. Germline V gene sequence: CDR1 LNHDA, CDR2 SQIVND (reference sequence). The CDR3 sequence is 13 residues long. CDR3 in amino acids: CATSDRWAEKLFF. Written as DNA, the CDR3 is TGTGCCACCTCGGATCGATGGGCTGAAAAACTGTTTTTT.

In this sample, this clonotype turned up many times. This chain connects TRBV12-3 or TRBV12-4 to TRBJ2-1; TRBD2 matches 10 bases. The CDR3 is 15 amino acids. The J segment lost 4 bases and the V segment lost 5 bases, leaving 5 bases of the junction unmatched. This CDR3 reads CASSTTSGLYNEQFF. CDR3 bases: TGTGCCAGCAGTACGACTAGCGGGTTGTACAATGAGCAGTTCTTC.

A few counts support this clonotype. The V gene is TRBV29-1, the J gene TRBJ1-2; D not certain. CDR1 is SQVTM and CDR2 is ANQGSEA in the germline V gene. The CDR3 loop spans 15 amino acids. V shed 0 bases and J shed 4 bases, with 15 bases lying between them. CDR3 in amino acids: CSVEDLAGRGYGYTF. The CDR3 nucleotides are TGCAGCGTTGAAGATCTTGCGGGTCGGGGCTATGGCTACACCTTC.

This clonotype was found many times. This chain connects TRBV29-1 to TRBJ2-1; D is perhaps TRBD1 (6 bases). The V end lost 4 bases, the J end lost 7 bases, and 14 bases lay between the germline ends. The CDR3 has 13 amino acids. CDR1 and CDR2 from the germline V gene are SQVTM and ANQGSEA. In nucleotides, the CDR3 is TGCAGCGTTGGCGGGCCAAGGGGGAATGAGCAGTTCTTC. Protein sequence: CSVGGPRGNEQFF.

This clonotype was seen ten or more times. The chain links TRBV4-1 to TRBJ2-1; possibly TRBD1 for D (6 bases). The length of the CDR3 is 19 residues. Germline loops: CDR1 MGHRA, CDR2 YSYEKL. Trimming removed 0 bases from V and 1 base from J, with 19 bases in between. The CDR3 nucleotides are TGCGCCAGCAGCCAAGAAACCCTTAACAGGGTTACGTCCTACAATGAGCAGTTCTTC. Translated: CASSQETLNRVTSYNEQFF.

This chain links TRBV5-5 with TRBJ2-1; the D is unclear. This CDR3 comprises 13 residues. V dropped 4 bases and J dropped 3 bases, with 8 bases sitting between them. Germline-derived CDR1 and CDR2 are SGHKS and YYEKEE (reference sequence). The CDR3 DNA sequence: TGTGCCAGCAGCCCGGAAGTCTACAATGAGCAGTTCTTC. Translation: CASSPEVYNEQFF.

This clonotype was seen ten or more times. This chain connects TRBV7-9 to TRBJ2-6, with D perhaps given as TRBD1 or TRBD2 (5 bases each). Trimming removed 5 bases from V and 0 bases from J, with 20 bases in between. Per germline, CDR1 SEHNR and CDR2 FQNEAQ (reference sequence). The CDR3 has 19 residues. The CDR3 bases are TGTGCCAGCAGCGAAGGCGTGGGACCGTCGAGCTCTGGGGCCAACGTCCTGACTTTC. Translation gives CASSEGVGPSSSGANVLTF.

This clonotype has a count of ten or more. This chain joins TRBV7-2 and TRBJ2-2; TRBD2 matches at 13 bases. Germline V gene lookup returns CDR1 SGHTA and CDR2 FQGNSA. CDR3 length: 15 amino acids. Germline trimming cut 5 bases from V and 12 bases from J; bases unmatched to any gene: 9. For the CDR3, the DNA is TGTGCCAGCAGCCTAACTAGCGGGAGGGCTGGGAAGCTGTTTTTT. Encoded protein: CASSLTSGRAGKLFF.

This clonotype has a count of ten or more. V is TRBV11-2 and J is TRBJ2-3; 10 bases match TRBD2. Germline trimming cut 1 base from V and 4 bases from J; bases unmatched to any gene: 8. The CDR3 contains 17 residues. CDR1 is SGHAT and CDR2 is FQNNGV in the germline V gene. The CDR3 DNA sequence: TGTGCCAGCAGCTTAGTCTTTTTAGGGACTAGCGCAGATACGCAGTATTTT. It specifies CASSLVFLGTSADTQYF.

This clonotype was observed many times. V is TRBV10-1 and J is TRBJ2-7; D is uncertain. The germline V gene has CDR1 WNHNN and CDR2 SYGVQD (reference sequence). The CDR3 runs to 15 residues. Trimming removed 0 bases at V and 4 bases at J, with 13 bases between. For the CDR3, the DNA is TGCGCCAGCAGTGAGTCTTCCAGAATGGGGTACGAGCAGTACTTC. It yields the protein CASSESSRMGYEQYF.

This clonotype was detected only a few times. CDR3 region: CASSLGSGRGSTDTQYF. The CDR3 coding sequence is TGTGCCAGCAGCCTCGGAAGCGGGAGGGGTAGCACAGATACGCAGTATTTT. The V and J genes are TRBV12-3 or TRBV12-4 and TRBJ2-3; TRBD2 agrees at 10 bases. The CDR3 has 17 amino acids. V dropped 6 bases and J dropped 0; count of bases not matched to a gene: 9.

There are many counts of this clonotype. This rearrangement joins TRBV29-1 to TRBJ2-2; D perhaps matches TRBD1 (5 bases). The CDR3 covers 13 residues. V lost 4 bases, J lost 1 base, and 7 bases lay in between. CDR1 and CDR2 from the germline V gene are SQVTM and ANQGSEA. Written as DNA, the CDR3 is TGCAGCGTTGGGACAATGAACACCGGGGAGCTGTTTTTT. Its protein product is CSVGTMNTGELFF.

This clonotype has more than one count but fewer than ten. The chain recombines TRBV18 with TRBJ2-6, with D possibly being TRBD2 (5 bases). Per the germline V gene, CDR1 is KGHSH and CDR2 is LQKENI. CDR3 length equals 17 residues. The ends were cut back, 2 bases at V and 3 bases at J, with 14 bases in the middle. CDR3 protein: CASSPDSVRDGANVLTF. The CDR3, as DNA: TGTGCCAGCTCACCAGATTCAGTCCGGGATGGGGCCAACGTCCTGACTTTC.

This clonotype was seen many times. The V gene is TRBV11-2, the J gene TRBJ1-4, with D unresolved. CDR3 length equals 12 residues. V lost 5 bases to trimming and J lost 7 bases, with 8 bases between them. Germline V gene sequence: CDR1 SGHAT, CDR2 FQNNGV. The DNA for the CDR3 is TGTGCCAGCAGCGTGAGGCCTGAAAAACTGTTTTTT. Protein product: CASSVRPEKLFF.

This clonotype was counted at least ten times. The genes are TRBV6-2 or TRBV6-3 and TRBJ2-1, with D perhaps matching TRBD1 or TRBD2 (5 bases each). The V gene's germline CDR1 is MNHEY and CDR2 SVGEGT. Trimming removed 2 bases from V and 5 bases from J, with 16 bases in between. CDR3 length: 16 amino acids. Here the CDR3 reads CASSYLTDPEDNEQFF. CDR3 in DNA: TGTGCCAGCAGTTACCTGACAGACCCGGAGGACAATGAGCAGTTCTTC.

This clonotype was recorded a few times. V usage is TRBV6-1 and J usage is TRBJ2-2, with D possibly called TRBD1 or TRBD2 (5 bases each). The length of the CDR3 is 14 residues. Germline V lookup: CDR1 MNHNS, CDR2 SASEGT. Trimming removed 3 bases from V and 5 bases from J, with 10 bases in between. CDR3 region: CASSDAGGTGELFF. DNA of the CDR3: TGTGCCAGCAGTGACGCTGGGGGAACCGGGGAGCTGTTTTTT.

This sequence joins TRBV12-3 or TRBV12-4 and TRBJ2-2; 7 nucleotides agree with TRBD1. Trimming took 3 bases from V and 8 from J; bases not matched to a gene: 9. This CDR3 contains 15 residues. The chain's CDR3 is CASSFEAGGLGELFF. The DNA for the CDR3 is TGTGCCAGCAGTTTCGAGGCAGGGGGTCTTGGGGAGCTGTTTTTT.

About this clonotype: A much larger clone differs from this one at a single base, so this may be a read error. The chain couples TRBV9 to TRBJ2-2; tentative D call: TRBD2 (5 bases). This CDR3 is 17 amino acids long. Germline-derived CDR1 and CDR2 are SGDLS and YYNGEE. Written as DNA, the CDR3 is TGTGCCAGCGGCGTAGGTTTCGGCGGGCTTGACCCCGGGGAGCTGTTTTTT. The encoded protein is CASGVGFGGLDPGELFF.

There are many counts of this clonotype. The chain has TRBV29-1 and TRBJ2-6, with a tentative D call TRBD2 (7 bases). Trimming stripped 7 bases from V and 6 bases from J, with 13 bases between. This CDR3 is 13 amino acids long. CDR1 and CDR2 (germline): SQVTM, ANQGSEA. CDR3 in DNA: TGCAGCGCCGGAGGGGGGGCGGCCAACGTCCTGACTTTC. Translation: CSAGGGAANVLTF. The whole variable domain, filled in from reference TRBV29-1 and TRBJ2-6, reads SAVISQKPSRDICQRGTSLTIQCQVDSQVTMMFWYRQQPGQSLTLIATANQGSEATYESGFVIDKFPISRPNLTFSTLTVSNMSPEDSSIYLCSAGGGAANVLTFGAGSRLTVL.

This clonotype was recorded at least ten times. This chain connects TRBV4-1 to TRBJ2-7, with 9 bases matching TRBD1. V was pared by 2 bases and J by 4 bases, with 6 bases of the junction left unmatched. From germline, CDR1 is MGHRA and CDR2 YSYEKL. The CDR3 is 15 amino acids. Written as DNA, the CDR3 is TGCGCCAGCAGCCAACCGGACAGGGGTCAGTACGAGCAGTACTTC. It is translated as CASSQPDRGQYEQYF.

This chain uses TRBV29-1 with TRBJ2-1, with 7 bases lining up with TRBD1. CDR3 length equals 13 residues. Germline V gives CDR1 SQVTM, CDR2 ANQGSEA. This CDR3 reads CSDRESSYNEQFF. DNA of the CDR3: TGCAGTGACAGGGAGAGCTCCTACAATGAGCAGTTCTTC.

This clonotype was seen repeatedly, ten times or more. DNA for the CDR3: TGTGCCAGCAGCTTAGCGCCAGCGGGAGAACCCTACAATGAGCAGTTCTTC. Amino acid sequence: CASSLAPAGEPYNEQFF. This chain connects TRBV7-2 to TRBJ2-1; 8 positions match TRBD2. J gave up 2 bases and V 0 bases, and 6 bases lay outside the gene matches. From germline, CDR1 is SGHTA and CDR2 FQGNSA. The CDR3 length is 17 residues.

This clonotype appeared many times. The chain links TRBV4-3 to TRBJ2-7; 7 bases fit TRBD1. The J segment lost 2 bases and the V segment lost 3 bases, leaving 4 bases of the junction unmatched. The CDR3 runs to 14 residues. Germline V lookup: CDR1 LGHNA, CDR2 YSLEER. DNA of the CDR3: TGCGCCAGCAGCCAGGCGACAGGGCCCTACGAGCAGTACTTC. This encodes CASSQATGPYEQYF.

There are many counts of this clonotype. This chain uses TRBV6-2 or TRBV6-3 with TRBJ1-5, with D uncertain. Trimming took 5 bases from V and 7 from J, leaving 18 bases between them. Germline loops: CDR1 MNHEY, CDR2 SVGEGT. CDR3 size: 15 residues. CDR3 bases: TGTGCCAGCAGTCCCAGATTGGGCGCGGGACAGCCCCAGCATTTT. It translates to CASSPRLGAGQPQHF.

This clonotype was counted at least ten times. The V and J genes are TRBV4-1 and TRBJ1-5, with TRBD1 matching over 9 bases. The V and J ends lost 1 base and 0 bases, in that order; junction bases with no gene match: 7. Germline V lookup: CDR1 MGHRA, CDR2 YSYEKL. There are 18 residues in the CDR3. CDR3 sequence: CASSQGLTGGYSNQPQHF. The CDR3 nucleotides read TGCGCCAGCAGCCAAGGCCTCACAGGGGGCTATAGCAATCAGCCCCAGCATTTT.

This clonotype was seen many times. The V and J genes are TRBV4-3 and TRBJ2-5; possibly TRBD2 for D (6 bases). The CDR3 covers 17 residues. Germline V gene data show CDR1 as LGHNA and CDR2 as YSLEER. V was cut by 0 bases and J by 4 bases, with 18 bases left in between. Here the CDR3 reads CASSQDLEGPDGETQYF. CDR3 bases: TGCGCCAGCAGCCAAGATCTGGAGGGACCCGACGGAGAGACCCAGTACTTC.

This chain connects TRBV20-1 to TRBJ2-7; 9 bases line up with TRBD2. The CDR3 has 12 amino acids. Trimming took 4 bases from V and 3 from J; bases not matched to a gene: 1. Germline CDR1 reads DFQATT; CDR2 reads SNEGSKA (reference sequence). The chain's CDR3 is CSAKREVYEQYF. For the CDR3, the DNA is TGCAGTGCTAAGCGGGAGGTCTACGAGCAGTACTTC.

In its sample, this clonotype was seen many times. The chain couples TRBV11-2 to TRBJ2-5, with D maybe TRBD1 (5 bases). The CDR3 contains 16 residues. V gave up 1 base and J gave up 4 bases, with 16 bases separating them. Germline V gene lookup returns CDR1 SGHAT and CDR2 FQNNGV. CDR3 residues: CASSLVGQAPGETQYF. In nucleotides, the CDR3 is TGTGCCAGCAGCTTAGTGGGGCAGGCCCCCGGAGAGACCCAGTACTTC.

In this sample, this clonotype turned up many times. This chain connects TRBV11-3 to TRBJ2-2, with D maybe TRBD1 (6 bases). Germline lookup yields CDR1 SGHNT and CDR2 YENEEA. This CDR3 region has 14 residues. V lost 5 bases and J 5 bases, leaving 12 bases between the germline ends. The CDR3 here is CASSPSGETGELFF. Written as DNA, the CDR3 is TGTGCCAGCAGCCCATCAGGGGAAACCGGGGAGCTGTTTTTT. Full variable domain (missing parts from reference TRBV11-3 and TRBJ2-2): EAGVVQSPRYKIIEKKQPVAFWCNPISGHNTLYWYLQNLGQGPELLIRYENEEAVDDSQLPKDRFSAERLKGVDSTLKIQPAELGDSAVYLCASSPSGETGELFFGEGSRLTVL.

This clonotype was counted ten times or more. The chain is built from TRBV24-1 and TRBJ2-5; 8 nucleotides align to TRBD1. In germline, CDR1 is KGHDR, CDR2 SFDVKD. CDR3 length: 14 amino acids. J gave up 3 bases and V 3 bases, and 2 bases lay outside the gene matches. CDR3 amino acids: CATSDPTGEETQYF. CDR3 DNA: TGTGCCACCAGTGATCCGACAGGGGAAGAGACCCAGTACTTC.

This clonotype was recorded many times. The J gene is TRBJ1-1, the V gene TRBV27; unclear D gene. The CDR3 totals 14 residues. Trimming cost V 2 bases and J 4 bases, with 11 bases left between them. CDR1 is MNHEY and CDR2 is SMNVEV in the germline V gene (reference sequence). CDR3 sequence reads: CASSLAGPGTEAFF. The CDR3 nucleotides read TGTGCCAGCAGTTTAGCCGGCCCGGGCACTGAAGCTTTCTTT.